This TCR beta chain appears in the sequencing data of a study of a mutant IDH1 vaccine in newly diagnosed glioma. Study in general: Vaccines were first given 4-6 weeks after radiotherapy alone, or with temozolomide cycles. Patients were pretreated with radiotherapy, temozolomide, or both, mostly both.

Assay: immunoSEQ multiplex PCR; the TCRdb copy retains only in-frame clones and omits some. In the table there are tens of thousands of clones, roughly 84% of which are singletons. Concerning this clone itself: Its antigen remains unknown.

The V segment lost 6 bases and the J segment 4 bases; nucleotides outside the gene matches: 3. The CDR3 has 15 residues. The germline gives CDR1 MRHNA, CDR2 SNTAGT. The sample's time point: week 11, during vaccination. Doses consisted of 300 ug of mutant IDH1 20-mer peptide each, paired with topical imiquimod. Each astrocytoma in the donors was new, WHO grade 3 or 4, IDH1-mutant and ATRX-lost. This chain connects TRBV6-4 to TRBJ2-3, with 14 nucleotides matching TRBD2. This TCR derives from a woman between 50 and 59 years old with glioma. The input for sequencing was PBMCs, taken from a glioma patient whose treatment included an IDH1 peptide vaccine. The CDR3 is CASSMTSGGADTQYF. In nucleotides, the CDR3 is TGTGCCAGCAGCATGACTAGCGGGGGGGCAGATACGCAGTATTTT.